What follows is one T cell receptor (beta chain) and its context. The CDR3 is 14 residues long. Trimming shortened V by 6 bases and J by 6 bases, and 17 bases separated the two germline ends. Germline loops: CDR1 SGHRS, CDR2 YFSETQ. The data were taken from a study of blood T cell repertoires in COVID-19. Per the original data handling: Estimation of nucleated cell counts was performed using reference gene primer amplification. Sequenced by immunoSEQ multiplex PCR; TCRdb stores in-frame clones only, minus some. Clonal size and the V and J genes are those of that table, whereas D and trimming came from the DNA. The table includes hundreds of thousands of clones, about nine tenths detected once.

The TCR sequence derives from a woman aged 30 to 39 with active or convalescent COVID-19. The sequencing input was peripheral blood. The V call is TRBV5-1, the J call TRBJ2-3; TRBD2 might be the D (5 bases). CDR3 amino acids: CASNPGGPGDTQYF. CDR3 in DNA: TGCGCCAGCAACCCCGGCGGGCCGGGGGATACGCAGTATTTT.